The T cell receptor (beta chain) under discussion was sequenced for a study of T cell repertoires in cytomegalovirus infection. Study summary: It was recently identified HLA-C-restricted and well-studied HLA-B-restricted CMV epitopes that the study used.

TCRdb fed the reads into MiXCR, producing one record per CDR3 protein. The data contain 450,000 to 650,000 distinct CDR3 sequences, just under 40% of them singletons. Comment on this clonotype: The antigen is undetermined.

The specimen comprised cultured PBMCs, sampled from culture after CMV antigen stimulation. The TCR comes from a human donor in good health (CMV status not recorded). Some clones in this sample may be carry-over from other donors' samples.

The CDR3: CASRLAGSTGELFF. The CDR3 DNA is TGTGCCAGCAGACTAGCGGGAAGCACCGGGGAGCTGTTTTTT. The chain has TRBV7-9 and TRBJ2-2, with 10 nucleotides matching TRBD2. Germline CDR1 and CDR2: SEHNR and FQNEAQ (reference sequence). This CDR3 has 14 amino acids. The trim removed 6 bases at V and 4 bases at J, leaving 2 bases unmatched.